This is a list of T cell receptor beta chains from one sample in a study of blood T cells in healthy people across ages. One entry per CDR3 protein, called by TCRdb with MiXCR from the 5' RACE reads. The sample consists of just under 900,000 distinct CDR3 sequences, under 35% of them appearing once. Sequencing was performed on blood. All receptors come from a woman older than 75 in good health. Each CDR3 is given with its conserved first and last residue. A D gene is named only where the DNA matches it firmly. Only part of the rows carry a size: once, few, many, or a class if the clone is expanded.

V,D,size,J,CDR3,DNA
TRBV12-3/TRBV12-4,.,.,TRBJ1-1,CASSLGLREKAFF,TGTGCCAGCAGCCTGGGGTTAAGGGAAAAAGCTTTCTTT
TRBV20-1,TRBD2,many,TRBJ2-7,CSAPRDYRYEQYF,TGCAGTGCGCCCCGGGACTACAGATACGAGCAGTACTTC
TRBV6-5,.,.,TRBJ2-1,CASNQGGAYNEQFF,TGTGCCAGCAACCAGGGTGGAGCTTACAATGAGCAGTTCTTC
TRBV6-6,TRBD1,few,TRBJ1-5,CASRPGQGASNQPQHF,TGTGCCAGCAGGCCCGGACAGGGGGCAAGCAATCAGCCCCAGCATTTT
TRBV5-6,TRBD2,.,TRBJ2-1,CASSPRVQRGGTLGYEQFF,TGTGCCAGCAGCCCGCGAGTACAGCGGGGGGGAACTCTTGGCTATGAGCAGTTCTTC
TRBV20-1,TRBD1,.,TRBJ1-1,CSAGTGREAFF,TGCAGTGCTGGGACAGGCCGTGAAGCTTTCTTT
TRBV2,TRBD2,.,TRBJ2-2,CASIRTSSNTGELCF,TGTGCCAGCATCAGGACTAGCTCGAACACCGGGGAGCTGTGTTTT
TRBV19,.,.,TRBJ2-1,CASRVRGVDEQFF,TGTGCCAGTAGGGTAAGGGGTGTAGATGAGCAGTTCTTC
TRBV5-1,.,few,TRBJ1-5,CAGSLGAQGLGGNQPQHF,TGCGCCGGCAGCTTAGGGGCCCAAGGCCTAGGGGGCAATCAGCCCCAGCATTTT
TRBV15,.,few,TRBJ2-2,CATHRGGPNTGELFF,TGTGCCACCCACAGGGGGGGACCGAACACCGGGGAGCTGTTTTTT
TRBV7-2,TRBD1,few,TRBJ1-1,CASSLGDRGVRGAFF,TGTGCCAGCAGCTTAGGCGACAGGGGAGTGAGAGGAGCTTTCTTT
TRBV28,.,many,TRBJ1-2,CASSIPQGNNYGYTF,TGTGCCAGCAGTATCCCACAGGGTAATAACTATGGCTACACCTTC
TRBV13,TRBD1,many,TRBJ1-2,CASSFRQGPYGYTF,TGTGCCAGCAGCTTCCGACAGGGACCCTATGGCTACACCTTC
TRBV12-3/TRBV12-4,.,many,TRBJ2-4,CASLQGSGAKNIQYF,TGTGCCAGCTTGCAGGGGTCGGGGGCCAAAAACATTCAGTACTTC
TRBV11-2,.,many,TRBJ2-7,CASSYGRTYEQYF,TGTGCCAGCAGCTACGGACGGACCTACGAGCAGTACTTC
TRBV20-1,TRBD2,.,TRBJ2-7,CSASDSGPSGRQDEQYF,TGCAGTGCTAGTGATTCTGGTCCTAGCGGGAGGCAGGATGAGCAGTACTTC
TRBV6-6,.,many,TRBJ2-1,CASSQRHQGTNEQFF,TGTGCCAGCAGTCAACGCCACCAGGGCACCAATGAGCAGTTCTTC
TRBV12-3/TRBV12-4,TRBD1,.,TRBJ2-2,CASQDGPGGMGGELFF,TGTGCCTCCCAAGATGGACCAGGGGGCATGGGCGGGGAGCTGTTTTTT
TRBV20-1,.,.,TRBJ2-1,CSARPSLGEQFF,TGCAGTGCTAGGCCCAGCTTGGGTGAGCAGTTCTTC
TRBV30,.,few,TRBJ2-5,CAWSGKGLPETQYF,TGTGCCTGGAGTGGTAAGGGACTCCCCGAGACCCAGTACTTC
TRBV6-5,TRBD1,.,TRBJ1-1,CASSYGDRVNTEAFF,TGTGCCAGCAGTTACGGGGACAGGGTTAACACTGAAGCTTTCTTT
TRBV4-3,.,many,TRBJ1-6,CASSQVARAPLHF,TGCGCCAGCAGCCAAGTGGCCAGGGCACCCCTCCACTTT
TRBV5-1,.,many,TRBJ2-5,CASSANQETQYF,TGCGCCAGCAGCGCGAACCAAGAGACCCAGTACTTC
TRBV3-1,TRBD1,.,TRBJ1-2,CASSQPGGENYGYTF,TGTGCCAGCAGCCAGCCAGGGGGTGAGAACTATGGCTACACCTTC
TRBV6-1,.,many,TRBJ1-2,CASTAGPSYSNYGYTF,TGTGCCAGCACGGCAGGGCCCTCATATTCTAACTATGGCTACACCTTC
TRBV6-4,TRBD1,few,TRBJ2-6,CASSDGGQPSGANVLTF,TGTGCCAGCAGTGACGGGGGACAGCCCTCTGGGGCCAACGTCCTGACTTTC
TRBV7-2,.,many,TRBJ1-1,CASSQTLTTEAFF,TGTGCCAGCAGCCAGACCCTTACCACTGAAGCTTTCTTT
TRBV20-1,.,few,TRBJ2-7,CSAPGAGTGFAGPQYF,TGCAGTGCCCCAGGGGCAGGGACCGGCTTTGCAGGGCCCCAGTACTTC
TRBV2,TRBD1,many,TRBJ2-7,CATKPGTGGYEQYF,TGTGCCACCAAACCCGGGACAGGGGGCTACGAGCAGTACTTC
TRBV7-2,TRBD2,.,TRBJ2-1,CASSLHPKAGYQETQFF,TGTGCCAGCAGCTTACATCCCAAAGCGGGGTACCAAGAGACCCAGTTCTTC
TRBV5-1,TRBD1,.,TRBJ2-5,CASSLTTGVQETQYF,TGCGCCAGCAGCTTAACGACAGGGGTACAAGAGACCCAGTACTTC
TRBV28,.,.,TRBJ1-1,CASTTLGKTEAFF,TGTGCCAGCACGACTCTGGGGAAGACTGAAGCTTTCTTT
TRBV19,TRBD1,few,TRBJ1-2,CASSGPDRAYGYTF,TGTGCCAGTAGTGGGCCGGACAGGGCCTATGGCTACACCTTC
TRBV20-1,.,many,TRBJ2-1,CSARVRGPYNEQFF,TGCAGTGCTAGAGTCAGGGGACCCTACAATGAGCAGTTCTTC